The sequence of this T cell receptor beta chain was determined in a study of OX40 agonist ivuxolimab in advanced cancers. TCRdb's copy holds only in-frame clones and misses some; the assay was immunoSEQ multiplex PCR. The table lists 80,000 to 85,000 clones, about 86% of them singletons, with 5.5% to 8.5% in the top ten. In regard to this clone: The junction and the germline gene differ at one end; a read error may be behind it.

CDR3 length equals 15 residues. The germline V gene encodes CDR1 MNHNY and CDR2 SVGAGI (reference sequence). This sequence was found in an adult with an advanced solid tumor such as melanoma, head and neck, liver or kidney cancer. This chain connects TRBV6-6 to TRBJ2-7, with 13 positions matching TRBD2. Sequencing was performed on CD4+ or CD8+ T cells sorted from blood, taken in a trial of the OX40 agonist ivuxolimab. CDR3 region: CAISESGLAGNEQYF. CDR3 nucleotide sequence: TGTGCCATCAGTGAGTCGGGACTAGCGGGAAACGAGCAGTACTTC.